Described below is a single T cell receptor (beta chain) sequence and its context. Its antigen is unidentified. The limits of the CDR3 on the DNA are not certain, so only TCRdb's listed CDR3 is given. The CDR3 region is 13 residues in length, termini included. Germline lookup yields CDR1 MNHNY and CDR2 SVGAGI (reference sequence). The sample comes from a study of OX40 agonist ivuxolimab in advanced cancers. In the study overall: Antecedent anti-PD-1, anti-PD-L1 or anti-CTLA-4 therapy was permissible, with roughly 36% having received some. A partial response was reached by three patients: one with hepatocellular carcinoma and two with cutaneous melanoma.

Findings of the study overall: In CD8+ T cells, expanded clones were on average more numerous than in CD4+.

Measured with immunoSEQ multiplex PCR; TCRdb has only the in-frame clones, and not every one. The sample has roughly 71,000 clones; more than 65% are singletons. Sequencing used CD4+ or CD8+ T cells sorted from blood, obtained in a trial of the OX40 agonist ivuxolimab. V gene TRBV6-6 combines with J gene TRBJ1-2. This TCR was sampled from an adult with an advanced solid tumor such as melanoma, head and neck, liver or kidney cancer. CDR3 sequence: CASSSSVGYGYTF.